The 23 T cell receptor beta chains below all came from one sample that was sequenced in a study of OX40 agonist ivuxolimab in advanced cancers. Library method: the immunoSEQ multiplex PCR assay. TCRdb carries this immuneACCESS record with in-frame sequences only. Its versions omit some clonotypes, under half of them owing to an unresolved V gene in the studies checked, with the rest unexplained. The sample table lists more than 65,000 clones, 80% to 90% of them with a count of one. The top ten clonotypes cover around a quarter of the sample. The specimen was CD4+ or CD8+ T cells sorted from blood, collected in a trial of the OX40 agonist ivuxolimab. The receptors here all came from an adult with an advanced solid tumor such as melanoma, head and neck, liver or kidney cancer.

The J gene is TRBJ2-1, the V gene TRBV28; no definite D call. The germline V gene has CDR1 MDHEN and CDR2 SYDVKM. V lost 2 bases, J lost 4 bases, and 6 bases lay in between. This CDR3 has 13 residues. Written as DNA, the CDR3 is TGTGCCAGCAGTTTACCCACATACAATGAGCAGTTCTTC. It codes for CASSLPTYNEQFF.

The CDR3 bases are TGTGCCAGCAGTACCGCCCCCGAAAGGAATTCACCCCTCCACTTT. It codes for CASSTAPERNSPLHF. The chain joins TRBV28 to TRBJ1-6; D remains unclear. V was cut by 5 bases and J by 7 bases, with 15 bases left in between. The CDR3 loop spans 15 amino acids. Germline V gives CDR1 MDHEN, CDR2 SYDVKM. The whole variable domain, remainder taken from reference TRBV28 and TRBJ1-6, is DVKVTQSSRYLVKRTGEKVFLECVQDMDHENMFWYRQDPGLGLRLIYFSYDVKMKEKGDIPEGYSVSREKKERFSLILESASTNQTSMYLCASSTAPERNSPLHFGNGTRLTVT.

This clone was detected a few times. CDR3 residues: CASSSIQDFNEQFF. The CDR3 coding sequence is TGTGCCAGCAGCTCCATTCAGGATTTCAATGAGCAGTTCTTC. The chain combines TRBV7-7 with TRBJ2-1; D gene unclear. Germline loops: CDR1 SSHAT, CDR2 FNYEAQ (reference sequence). Trimming left V 4 bases short and J 6 bases short, with 13 bases between. The CDR3 runs to 14 residues.

V usage is TRBV6-5 and J usage is TRBJ1-3; D gene uncertain. Trimming removed 6 bases from V and 4 bases from J, with 7 bases in between. The CDR3 totals 12 residues. CDR1 and CDR2 from the germline V gene are MNHEY and SVGAGI. This CDR3 is CASSLDGNTIYF. CDR3 DNA: TGTGCCAGCAGCCTAGACGGAAACACCATATATTTT.

The chain joins TRBV11-2 to TRBJ1-1, with D unresolved. The CDR3 totals 16 residues. V lost 2 bases and J lost 0, with 13 bases in between. In germline, CDR1 is SGHAT, CDR2 FQNNGV. The CDR3 protein is CASSLLLRLVNTEAFF. CDR3 in DNA: TGTGCCAGCAGCTTACTCCTCAGGCTGGTGAACACTGAAGCTTTCTTT.

This sequence joins TRBV4-2 and TRBJ2-7; no reliable D call. In germline, CDR1 is LGHNA, CDR2 YNFKEQ. The V gene lost 1 base and the J gene lost 0 bases, with 7 bases spanning the gap. The CDR3 covers 14 residues. The CDR3 nucleotides are TGTGCCAGCAGCCAAGGGCAGAACTCCTACGAGCAGTACTTC. Translating gives CASSQGQNSYEQYF.

The chain has TRBV15 and TRBJ1-1; D gene unclear. The CDR3 spans 11 residues. Germline assignment: CDR1 LNHNV and CDR2 YYDKDF (reference sequence). V was shortened by 0 bases and J by 8 bases, with 4 bases between the two germline ends. The chain's CDR3 is CATSRELEAFF. CDR3 in DNA: TGTGCCACCAGCAGAGAATTGGAAGCTTTCTTT.

The chain couples TRBV6-1 to TRBJ1-4; 9 nucleotides agree with TRBD1. The length of the CDR3 is 16 residues. Trimming cost V 4 bases and J 6 bases; bases outside gene matches: 9. From germline, CDR1 is MNHNS and CDR2 SASEGT. The CDR3, as DNA: TGTGCCAGCAGTGCGCAAACGACAGGGGGATATGAAAAACTGTTTTTT. Translation gives CASSAQTTGGYEKLFF.

The V and J genes are TRBV7-2 and TRBJ2-6; D is unresolved. This CDR3 spans 16 amino acids. V was clipped by 1 base and J by 0 bases, with 7 bases between them. CDR1 is SGHTA, CDR2 FQGNSA, per germline. The chain's CDR3 is CASSLDRSSGANVLTF. In DNA, the CDR3 is TGTGCCAGCAGCTTAGATCGGAGCTCTGGGGCCAACGTCCTGACTTTC.

The chain carries TRBV19 and TRBJ2-6; 7 nucleotides align to TRBD2. Germline V CDR1 and CDR2: LNHDA, SQIVND (reference sequence). Trimming cost V 9 bases and J 0 bases; bases outside gene matches: 14. The CDR3 runs to 18 residues. Here the CDR3 DNA reads TGTGCCAGCCGCCGGGGAGGGCGCCCACTCTCTGGGGCCAACGTCCTGACTTTC. The encoded protein is CASRRGGRPLSGANVLTF.

The sample holds one count of this clone. The CDR3 loop reads CASSGQPNYEQYF. DNA of the CDR3: TGCGCCAGCAGTGGCCAGCCGAACTACGAGCAGTACTTC. This rearrangement joins TRBV10-1 to TRBJ2-7; D not resolved. CDR3 length equals 13 residues. V lost 4 bases, J lost 3 bases, and 10 bases lay in between. Germline V gene data show CDR1 as WNHNN and CDR2 as SYGVQD (reference sequence).

The chain recombines TRBV14 with TRBJ2-5, with D hard to call. V was cut by 0 bases and J by 5 bases, with 16 bases left in between. This CDR3 region has 16 residues. The germline CDR1 and CDR2 sequences are SGHDN and FVKESK. CDR3 protein: CASSQDLSWGLETQYF. For the CDR3, the DNA is TGTGCCAGCAGCCAAGATCTTAGTTGGGGTCTGGAGACCCAGTACTTC.

V usage is TRBV7-2 and J usage is TRBJ2-7; perhaps D is TRBD1 or TRBD2 (5 bases each). With 5 bases removed from V and 0 bases from J, the gap between germline ends came to 23 bases. CDR3 length: 18 residues. CDR1 is SGHTA, CDR2 FQGNSA, per germline. The CDR3 region has the DNA TGTGCCAGCAGCCCGTGGGACCACCGGGGTAAGGCCTCCTACGAGCAGTACTTC. Encoded protein: CASSPWDHRGKASYEQYF. The full variable domain, in which reference TRBV7-2 and TRBJ2-7 provide the parts outside the CDR3, is GAGVSQSPSNKVTEKGKDVELRCDPISGHTALYWYRQSLGQGLEFLIYFQGNSAPDKSGLPSDRFSAERTGGSVSTLTIQRTQQEDSAVYLCASSPWDHRGKASYEQYFGPGTRLTVT.

V and J are TRBV7-2 and TRBJ2-5, with 9 positions matching TRBD2. This CDR3 contains 14 residues. The germline V gene has CDR1 SGHTA and CDR2 FQGNSA. V lost 5 bases, J lost 5 bases, and 6 bases stayed unmatched. The CDR3 nucleotides read TGTGCCAGCAGCCCCGGACTAGCGATGGAGACCCAGTACTTC. As protein: CASSPGLAMETQYF.

The chain carries TRBV14 and TRBJ1-2; D is perhaps TRBD1 (6 bases). V dropped 4 bases and J dropped 4 bases, with 16 bases sitting between them. The CDR3 sequence is 15 residues long. Looked up from germline, CDR1 is SGHDN and CDR2 is FVKESK. The CDR3 reads CASSPLQGQGYGYTF. The DNA of the CDR3 is TGTGCCAGCAGCCCACTACAGGGTCAAGGCTATGGCTACACCTTC. The full variable domain, its missing parts supplied by reference TRBV14 and TRBJ1-2, is EAGVTQFPSHSVIEKGQTVTLRCDPISGHDNLYWYRRVMGKEIKFLLHFVKESKQDESGMPNNRFLAERTGGTYSTLKVQPAELEDSGVYFCASSPLQGQGYGYTFGSGTRLTVV.

The chain carries TRBV5-4 and TRBJ1-1; D ambiguous. Germline CDR1 reads SGHNT; CDR2 reads YYREEE (reference sequence). V dropped 4 bases and J dropped 3 bases, with 10 bases sitting between them. The CDR3 has 13 residues. CDR3 sequence reads: CASSLGVDTEAFF. Written as DNA, the CDR3 is TGTGCCAGCAGCCTGGGAGTGGACACTGAAGCTTTCTTT. Full variable domain (rest looked up from reference TRBV5-4 and TRBJ1-1): ETGVTQSPTHLIKTRGQQVTLRCSSQSGHNTVSWYQQALGQGPQFIFQYYREEENGRGNFPPRFSGLQFPNYSSELNVNALELDDSALYLCASSLGVDTEAFFGQGTRLTVV.

This rearrangement joins TRBV6-5 to TRBJ2-1; D is possibly TRBD2 (5 bases). V was trimmed by 6 bases and J by 0 bases, leaving 9 bases between them. In germline, CDR1 is MNHEY, CDR2 SVGAGI. The CDR3 has 14 residues. The CDR3, as DNA: TGTGCCAGCAGGAAGAGCGGCTCCTACAATGAGCAGTTCTTC. As protein: CASRKSGSYNEQFF.

This clone has just one count. The V call is TRBV4-3, the J call TRBJ2-2; 11 bases match TRBD1. Germline V gene data show CDR1 as LGHNA and CDR2 as YSLEER. Unmatched junction bases numbered 5, after V lost 2 bases and J lost 0 bases. The CDR3 length is 18 residues. DNA for the CDR3: TGCGCCAGCAGCCAAAACGCGGGACAGGGGGCGAACACCGGGGAGCTGTTTTTT. Residues: CASSQNAGQGANTGELFF.

This chain's CDR3 is CASRPTSGDSGTQYF. In DNA form, the CDR3 reads TGTGCCAGCAGACCCACCTCAGGGGACAGCGGGACCCAGTACTTC. The chain uses TRBV2 and TRBJ2-5, with 7 bases matching TRBD1. This CDR3 has 15 residues. CDR1 is SNHLY and CDR2 is FYNNEI in the germline V gene. Trimming removed 6 bases from V and 7 bases from J; junction bases left unmatched: 14.

V gene TRBV7-2 combines with J gene TRBJ2-5, with D tentatively TRBD1 (6 bases). V dropped 5 bases and J dropped 3 bases, with 22 bases sitting between them. The CDR3 has 17 residues. The germline V gene encodes CDR1 SGHTA and CDR2 FQGNSA. Here the CDR3 DNA reads TGTGCCAGCAGCCCTAGACCCTATAACAGGGCGGAAGAGACCCAGTACTTC. As protein: CASSPRPYNRAEETQYF.

A single count supports this clone. The rearrangement links TRBV6-5 to TRBJ1-4, with a weak D call TRBD1 (5 bases). Germline values: CDR1 MNHEY, CDR2 SVGAGI. The CDR3 extends over 14 amino acids. V was pared by 2 bases and J by 7 bases, with 11 bases between. The CDR3 is CASSYHGTGEKLFF. The CDR3 DNA sequence: TGTGCCAGCAGTTACCACGGGACGGGTGAAAAACTGTTTTTT.

This CDR3 is CASSIRRVAGTGTYNEQFF. CDR3 sequence (DNA): TGTGCCAGTAGTATAAGGCGTGTTGCCGGGACAGGAACGTACAATGAGCAGTTCTTC. The chain has TRBV19 and TRBJ2-1, with 8 positions matching TRBD1. CDR1 is LNHDA and CDR2 is SQIVND in the germline V gene (reference sequence). The CDR3 runs 19 residues. The V gene end was trimmed by 2 bases and the J gene end by 4 bases; junction bases not matched to a gene: 16.

V gene TRBV18 combines with J gene TRBJ1-4; tentatively, D is TRBD1 (5 bases). Trimming pared 6 bases from V and 8 bases from J, leaving 19 bases between. There are 15 residues in the CDR3. The germline gives CDR1 KGHSH, CDR2 LQKENI. CDR3 sequence reads: CASSSRGSILEKLFF. CDR3 coding DNA: TGTGCCAGCTCGTCCCGGGGCTCGATTTTGGAAAAACTGTTTTTT. Supplemented by reference TRBV18 and TRBJ1-4, the full variable domain reads NAGVMQNPRHLVRRRGQEARLRCSPMKGHSHVYWYRQLPEEGLKFMVYLQKENIIDESGMPKERFSAEFPKEGPSILRIQQVVRGDSAAYFCASSSRGSILEKLFFGSGTQLSVL.